This note documents a single T cell receptor (beta chain) sequence. No antigen is known for it. The sample holds no much larger clone one base away, and base qualities are not on file. The data originate from a study of cytomegalovirus exposure and HLA in healthy donors (dated by TCRdb to the late 2010s). In the study overall: According to an earlier analysis of a few hundred of the donors, about 190 million T cells yielded over 100 million unique TCR beta sequences and 276 Gb of sequence data. A later analysis re-analyzed previously published TCR beta repertoires from about 730 donors and added high-resolution HLA genotyping to study TCR occurrence patterns. The study was designed to test whether signatures of past pathogen exposure could be identified by cataloging public T cell receptors. Besides the first cohort of 550 to 750 subjects, a separate validation cohort made up of over a hundred different subjects was used. Several DR-DQ haplotypes were handled as single units for association and clustering because linkage in the cohort was strong. In the later analysis, no new phenotypic data were used to find candidate immune exposures; instead, reliance was placed on TCR beta sequences and their occurrence across donors. The number of donors typed differed by locus, with roughly 629-640 for A, B, C, DRB1 and DQB1, around 500 for DQA1, nearly 610 for DPA1, and about 450 for DPB1. A later genetic analysis used genome-wide SNP genotypes for about 60% of the roughly 670 donors, treating that subset as a discovery cohort. All discovery cohort repertoires had been generated using a single sequencing platform. About 320 gigabases of sequencing data and 70 million to 100 million unique TCR sequences were included in an early release covering roughly 600 HLA-typed donors. Among almost 400 genotyped donors of the cohort, an average of around 240,000 unique TCR beta nucleotide sequences were sequenced per donor, around 20% of them non-productive. To predict cytomegalovirus infection status, the study combined high-throughput TCR immunosequencing, statistical association of individual TCRs with disease status, and machine learning. Donor age, sex, ethnicity and CMV serostatus were compiled together with the repertoire data. Using immunosequencing, the study profiled T cell repertoires from 500 to 800 subjects and related those repertoires to cytomegalovirus serostatus. Of the approximately 400 genotyped donors, around 81% fell in the genetic ancestry cluster associated with self-reported Caucasian donors. In an earlier analysis of 587 of the donors, high-throughput TCR beta sequencing was used to judge whether each TCR beta V gene segment behaved as functional or pseudogenic. Class I and class II HLA loci were covered by the typing at four-digit resolution.

The cohort comprised 710 or so healthy bone marrow donors. At the time of sampling, all cohort members were nominally healthy, though unrecorded immune exposures were likely present. The donor tested CMV seronegative and was one of the 352 seronegative cohort members. A peripheral blood sample was provided by each donor, and peripheral blood mononuclear cells were used for TCR beta sequencing. Genomic DNA was extracted from the blood cell samples with the Qiagen DNeasy Blood Extraction Kit. Overall study results and their limits: Because some donors lacked HLA typing at each locus, the association tests relied only on the typed subset. A few of the identified cytomegalovirus-associated TCR beta chains were confirmed in vitro to be specific for cytomegalovirus antigens. A later genetic analysis associated a missense DCLRE1C variant with V-gene and J-gene trimming of TCR beta chains, and an independent cohort replicated the association. This cohort had only TCR beta chains sequenced, and the lack of alpha or paired-chain data limited which features could be detected. According to a later analysis, TCR association rates differed among HLA loci, with DRB1 alleles showing the most associated TCRs and HLA-C alleles showing the fewest. Across donors, most TCR sequences were observed very rarely, whereas some public TCRs were present in many individuals. According to the authors, the approach could potentially be generalized to other disease states and immunological phenotypes. A cluster of highly shared sequence variants was judged likely to represent a technical artifact of the sequencing pipeline. At a false discovery rate of 0.05, a later analysis linked some 17,000 TCR beta sequences to specific HLA alleles. A further reported finding was that TCR beta sequences accurately predicted the HLA-A and HLA-B alleles for most subjects in the first cohort. A later analysis found that most CMV-associated TCR beta chains appeared HLA-restricted, with HLA associations seemingly driven largely by CMV exposure. The classifier was reported to diagnose cytomegalovirus status with high specificity and sensitivity in both the original and validation cohorts. The earlier analysis of almost 600 of the donors excluded fewer than 20 rarely observed V segments, including chromosome 9 orphons, because counts were too low. The only immune exposure information available for the cohort was CMV serostatus. A later genetic analysis reported fewer N-insertions in productive TCRs among donors in an Asian-associated ancestry cluster than the approximately 670-donor mean. A total of 150 or so TCR beta chains were listed by the study as associated with cytomegalovirus. The presence/absence analyses assumed that sequencing depth was roughly uniform across donors, and that assumption may not be true. Broadly in line with IMGT annotations, most TCR beta V segments showed up in productive rearrangements about 87% or about 30% of the time in an earlier analysis of 587 of the donors. Linkage disequilibrium might explain the correlated functional status among segregating V segments, but an unknown experimental factor could not be excluded. In a later analysis, HLA-associated TCR beta chains showed more clonal expansion and lower generation probabilities than non-associated chains that were equally common. Some IMGT-functional V segments, including TRBV6-2 and TRBV6-3, could not be told apart with the 87-base-pair reads, so those segments were excluded. Strong co-occurrence of HLA alleles, especially DR and DQ, made assigning TCR associations to individual alleles difficult. In a later analysis, several top co-occurrence clusters were reported to appear linked to parvovirus B19, influenza, CMV and Epstein-Barr virus.

Unmatched junction bases come to 3, with V trimmed by 1 base and J by 6 bases. The cysteine opens and the phenylalanine closes a CDR3 of 13 amino acids. The sequence is cut down to CDR3 DNA, 39 bases in frame from base 1. For CDR1 and CDR2, the germline V gene lists LGHNA and YSLEER. Receptor amplification or capture employed the immunoSEQ multiplex PCR assay. The multiplex PCR relied on a mix of 60 forward primers for TCR Vbeta segments and 13 reverse primers for TCR Jbeta segments. Amplification of the CDR3 region of rearranged TCR beta genes was performed with a multiplex PCR assay on genomic DNA. The amplified TCR beta libraries were sequenced on the Illumina HiSeq System as 87-base-pair reads. On the authors' methods: A later analysis counted approximately 76 million unique TCR beta chains across the 690 or so repertoires, and 10 million to 12 million of these chains were shared by at least two donors. A nearest-neighbor algorithm error-corrected the raw reads and collapsed the reads into unique sequences, merging closely related sequences to remove PCR and sequencing errors. Alignment of CDR3 sequences to IMGT reference sequences was used to assign V, D and J gene segments. For a sequence to be retained, a match of at least six nucleotides to both a V gene segment and a J gene segment was required. Rearrangements were called productive when the CDR3 lacked stop codons and stayed in frame with V and J; all others were non-productive. CDR3 was defined by IMGT convention, running from the second conserved V-encoded cysteine to the conserved J-encoded phenylalanine. Sequences without an unambiguous match to a single V gene segment were excluded from the earlier analysis of 500 to 700 of the donors. An earlier analysis of fewer than 650 of the donors classified V segments as functional when productive rearrangements were above 56.7% and as segregating when the standard deviation between donors was above 5%. To diagnose cytomegalovirus status from the catalog of TCR beta chain sequences, a statistical classification framework was built. V and J gene assignment, in a later analysis, came from comparing TCR nucleotide sequences with IMGT/GENE-DB human TR gene sequences. Using the TCRdist pipeline, a later analysis assigned CDR3 sequences along with most-parsimonious VDJ recombination scenarios. In a later analysis, every TCR beta chain was defined by the combination of its CDR3 amino acid sequence and its V-gene family, and reads without a unique V-gene family were dropped. As a way to deal with suspected cross-contamination and a sequencing artifact, a later analysis dropped 450 to 700 nucleotide sequences that were highly shared and had low generation probability. In a later analysis, a clonal expansion index was calculated for each public chain from normalized within-repertoire ranks of inferred template counts. Generation probabilities in a later analysis came from a VDJ recombination model fitted to out-of-frame rearrangements, and those results were checked against IGoR. In a later analysis, TCR-TCR, TCR-HLA and TCR-CMV co-occurrence was scored with hypergeometric tests, and a repertoire-size bias correction was applied to TCR pairs. In a later analysis, false discovery rates were estimated by permuting HLA or CMV assignments 20 times. In a later analysis, co-occurring TCRs were grouped using DBSCAN, and TCRdist sequence similarity was added for clustering within HLA-allele-positive subsets. Repertoires with fewer than 30,000 or more than 120,000 public chains, plus five repertoires with anomalous nucleotide sharing, were excluded from co-occurrence clustering. TCRdb provides this immuneACCESS table in a form limited to in-frame rearrangements. Some clones are lacking; in checked studies, under half of them reflect an unresolved V gene, and why the rest are absent is not known. That table is the source of V, J and clone size, and D and trimming were worked out from the DNA. This sample lists around 120,000 clones; 80% were detected once. The ten largest make up about 2.5% of the sample.

The specimen sequenced was PBMCs. This receptor was identified in a man aged 25-45 years in good health and CMV-seronegative. The rearrangement combines TRBV4-3 with TRBJ2-7, and 7 bases in between align with TRBD2. This receptor has the CDR3 CASSQATGGEQYF. The nucleotides read TGCGCCAGCAGCCAAGCTACGGGGGGCGAGCAGTACTTC.